A selection of T cell receptor beta chains follows, all from one sample in a study of T cell responses to AZD1222 COVID-19 vaccine. This table comes from immunoSEQ multiplex PCR, and its TCRdb copy is limited to in-frame clones, with some not included. The table records 150,000 to 200,000 clones, approximately 89% of them present only once. The sequencing here drew on peripheral blood, taken 28 days after the second AZD1222 dose. All receptors derive from an adult who received the AZD1222 COVID-19 vaccine. Both conserved end residues are part of each CDR3. Each record gives: D gene, V gene, clone size, J gene, CDR3 protein, CDR3 DNA. D genes are given only for firm matches. Clone size, where shown, is once, few, many, or a class for clones that have expanded.

d_gene: -
v_gene: TRBV5-6
abundance: -
j_gene: TRBJ2-3
CDR3aa: CASSFTGVSTDTQYF
CDR3nt: TGTGCCAGCAGCTTCACGGGAGTATCCACAGATACGCAGTATTTT

d_gene: -
v_gene: TRBV18
abundance: -
j_gene: TRBJ1-6
CDR3aa: CASSTGTGNSPLHF
CDR3nt: TGTGCCAGCTCAACAGGGACGGGGAATTCACCCCTCCACTTT

d_gene: -
v_gene: TRBV3-1/TRBV3-2
abundance: few
j_gene: TRBJ1-2
CDR3aa: CASSQGRDYGYTF
CDR3nt: TGTGCCAGCAGCCAGGGGCGGGACTATGGCTACACCTTC

d_gene: TRBD2
v_gene: TRBV10-1
abundance: -
j_gene: TRBJ2-2
CDR3aa: CASSEASGNGGELFF
CDR3nt: TGCGCCAGCAGTGAGGCTAGCGGGAATGGCGGGGAGCTGTTTTTT

d_gene: -
v_gene: TRBV29-1
abundance: -
j_gene: TRBJ2-3
CDR3aa: CSVHQGGSTDTQYF
CDR3nt: TGCAGCGTACACCAGGGGGGGAGCACAGATACGCAGTATTTT

d_gene: TRBD1
v_gene: TRBV7-3
abundance: -
j_gene: TRBJ1-1
CDR3aa: CASSLRQGATAFF
CDR3nt: TGTGCCAGCAGCTTAAGACAGGGGGCAACAGCTTTCTTT

d_gene: TRBD1
v_gene: TRBV6-6
abundance: -
j_gene: TRBJ1-6
CDR3aa: CASLQGEWSPLHF
CDR3nt: TGTGCCAGCCTACAGGGGGAATGGTCACCCCTCCACTTT

d_gene: -
v_gene: TRBV2
abundance: -
j_gene: TRBJ2-1
CDR3aa: CASNPPANEQFF
CDR3nt: TGTGCCAGCAACCCGCCTGCCAATGAGCAGTTCTTC

d_gene: -
v_gene: TRBV7-2
abundance: -
j_gene: TRBJ1-1
CDR3aa: CASSSYTNTEAFF
CDR3nt: TGTGCCAGCAGCTCATACACGAACACTGAAGCTTTCTTT

d_gene: -
v_gene: TRBV7-2
abundance: -
j_gene: TRBJ2-3
CDR3aa: CASSSLGLAATDTQYF
CDR3nt: TGTGCCAGCAGTTCCCTCGGGCTAGCAGCCACAGATACGCAGTATTTT

d_gene: TRBD1
v_gene: TRBV18
abundance: -
j_gene: TRBJ1-6
CDR3aa: CASSPRTGGESPLHF
CDR3nt: TGTGCCAGCTCACCAAGGACAGGGGGTGAGTCACCCCTCCACTTT

d_gene: TRBD1
v_gene: TRBV11-3
abundance: -
j_gene: TRBJ2-1
CDR3aa: CASSDGTATYNEQFF
CDR3nt: TGTGCCAGCAGCGACGGGACAGCAACCTACAATGAGCAGTTCTTC

d_gene: -
v_gene: TRBV11-2
abundance: once
j_gene: TRBJ2-3
CDR3aa: CASSLGLRTDTQYF
CDR3nt: TGTGCCAGCAGCTTAGGACTGCGCACAGATACGCAGTATTTT

d_gene: TRBD1
v_gene: TRBV7-9
abundance: -
j_gene: TRBJ2-7
CDR3aa: CASSKRTGNYEQYF
CDR3nt: TGTGCCAGCAGCAAAAGGACAGGCAACTACGAGCAGTACTTC